The clone carrying this T cell receptor (beta chain) has ten or more counts. V was trimmed by 5 bases and J by 11 bases, leaving 19 bases between them. CDR3 length equals 13 residues. Germline CDR1 and CDR2: SEHNR and FQNEAQ (reference sequence). This specimen comes from a study of T-cell reconstitution after alpha-beta-depleted transplantation in children. Preparation of the TCRbeta library was carried out with unique molecular identifiers. Using its own MiXCR run on the PCR reads, TCRdb lists one record per CDR3 protein. Of more than 85,000 distinct CDR3 sequences listed, under 13% are singletons. This sequence was found in a human donor who donated a stem cell graft to a child with acute lymphoblastic leukemia. V and J are TRBV7-9 and TRBJ2-7; D gene uncertain. This specimen was PBMCs from the stem cell graft donor, taken from the stem cell graft. CDR3 in DNA: TGTGCCAGCAGCGACGGGCCCCGGCTCGAAGAGTACTTC. Translating gives CASSDGPRLEEYF. The full variable domain, in which reference TRBV7-9 and TRBJ2-7 provide the parts outside the CDR3, is DTGVSQNPRHKITKRGQNVTFRCDPISEHNRLYWYRQTLGQGPEFLTYFQNEAQLEKSRLLSDRFSAERPKGSFSTLEIQRTEQGDSAMYLCASSDGPRLEEYFGPGTRLTVT.